Given below is one TCR beta chain in context. The repertoire was sequenced with immunoSEQ multiplex PCR; TCRdb's copy has only in-frame clones and lacks some. The sample holds 15,000 or so clones, 87% seen once. V was pared by 1 base and J by 5 bases, with 12 bases between. The CDR3 extends over 15 amino acids. The germline CDR1 and CDR2 sequences are SGHTA and FQGNSA. These data come from a study of technical replicates of blood from four donors. Sequenced material: PBMCs. The V gene is TRBV7-2, the J gene TRBJ1-5, with D unresolved. The source is a human donor in good health. The CDR3 coding sequence is TGTGCCAGCAGCTTAGAAAGAGGGCTCCATCAGCCCCAGCATTTT. It specifies CASSLERGLHQPQHF.